This TCR beta chain derives from a study of CD8 T cells in ankylosing spondylitis. Broader study findings: CD8+ by phenotype, disease-linked clones were relatively rare in peripheral blood. Certain motif variants had earlier appeared in reactive arthritis synovial fluid and blood.

The CDR3 is 11 amino acids. V shed 4 bases and J shed 3 bases, with 5 bases lying between them. Germline V gene data show CDR1 as SQVTM and CDR2 as ANQGSEA. Quantitative barcoded 5'-RACE was used to prepare TCR beta libraries. TCRdb re-derived calls from the 5' RACE reads in MiXCR, one entry per CDR3 protein. The sample records 90,000 to 100,000 distinct CDR3 sequences, roughly 8% being singletons. This clonotype appeared many times. The antigen is not known. The chain carries TRBV29-1 and TRBJ2-3; D is undetermined. The sequence came from a male donor with ankylosing spondylitis or in good health (not recorded which). Sequenced input: blood, either unsorted or a sorted T cell fraction (not recorded which). The DNA for the CDR3 is TGCAGCGTTGGAGATACAGATACGCAGTATTTT. Amino acid sequence: CSVGDTDTQYF.